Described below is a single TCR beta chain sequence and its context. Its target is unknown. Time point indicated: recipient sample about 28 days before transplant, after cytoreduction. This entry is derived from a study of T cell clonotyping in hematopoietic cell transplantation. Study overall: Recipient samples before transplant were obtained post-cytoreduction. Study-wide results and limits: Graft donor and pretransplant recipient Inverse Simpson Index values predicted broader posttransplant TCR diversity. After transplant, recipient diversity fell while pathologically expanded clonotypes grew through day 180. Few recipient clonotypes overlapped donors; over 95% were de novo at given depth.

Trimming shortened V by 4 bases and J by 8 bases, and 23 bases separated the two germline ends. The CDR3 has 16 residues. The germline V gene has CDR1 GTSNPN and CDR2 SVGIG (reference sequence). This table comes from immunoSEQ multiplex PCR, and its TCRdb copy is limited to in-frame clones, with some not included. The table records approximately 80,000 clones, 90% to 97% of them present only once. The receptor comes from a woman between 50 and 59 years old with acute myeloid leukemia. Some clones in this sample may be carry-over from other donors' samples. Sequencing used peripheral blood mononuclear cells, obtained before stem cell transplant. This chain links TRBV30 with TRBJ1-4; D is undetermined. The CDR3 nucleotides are TGTGCCTGGACCTCTCGCGGGCCTCTGGTTTCGGAAAAACTGTTTTTT. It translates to CAWTSRGPLVSEKLFF.